The 2 T cell receptor beta chains listed next were all sequenced from one sample in a study of cytomegalovirus exposure and HLA in healthy donors. PCR involved 60 Vbeta and 13 Jbeta primers. Produced via immunoSEQ multiplex PCR; TCRdb's table is partial and in-frame only. The table records 100,000 to 150,000 clones, about two thirds of them present only once. Sequencing was carried out using PBMCs. The receptor source for this set is a man over 45 in good health and CMV-seropositive.

This clone was observed a handful of times. J is TRBJ2-3 and V is TRBV6-1, with D possibly being TRBD2 (5 bases). There are 14 residues in the CDR3. Germline values: CDR1 MNHNS, CDR2 SASEGT. Trimming took 6 bases from V and 6 from J, leaving 16 bases between them. CDR3 protein: CASSPRGPPDTQYF. CDR3 in DNA: TGTGCCAGCAGCCCTCGAGGGCCTCCCGATACGCAGTATTTT.

V and J are TRBV6-6 and TRBJ1-1; the D is unclear. The V and J ends lost 4 bases and 4 bases respectively, with 13 bases between them. Looked up from germline, CDR1 is MNHNY and CDR2 is SVGAGI (reference sequence). CDR3 size: 14 residues. The CDR3 nucleotides read TGTGCCAGCAGTTTTCCAGCTGGGCGCACTGAAGCTTTCTTT. Protein: CASSFPAGRTEAFF.